This entry lists 31 T cell receptor beta chains sequenced from one sample in a study of T-cell reconstitution after alpha-beta-depleted transplantation in children. The library targeted TCRbeta and was prepared with unique molecular identifiers. Each CDR3 protein gets one entry after TCRdb re-called the PCR reads with MiXCR. The data show hundreds of thousands of distinct CDR3 sequences, with around 13% seen just once and roughly 0.77% held by the top ten. The sample here was PBMCs, taken before TCRalphabeta/CD19-depleted stem cell transplant. Every receptor here comes from a girl aged 2-10 years with congenital amegakaryocytic thrombocytopenia, due to receive a stem cell transplant.

This clonotype occurred a few times. This chain uses TRBV5-1 with TRBJ2-2, with 7 bases that match TRBD2. Germline V lookup: CDR1 SGHRS, CDR2 YFSETQ. The CDR3 totals 16 residues. V lost 4 bases to trimming and J lost 1 base; unmatched junction nucleotides: 7. The CDR3, as DNA: TGCGCCAGCAGCGCGTTCACTAGCGAGAACACCGGGGAGCTGTTTTTT. It is translated as CASSAFTSENTGELFF.

Notes on this clonotype: This CDR3 is missing its conserved last phenylalanine or tryptophan, likely due to a read error. The J gene is TRBJ1-2, the V gene TRBV27, with D perhaps TRBD1 (5 bases). Germline loops: CDR1 MNHEY, CDR2 SMNVEV (reference sequence). With 4 bases removed from V and 8 bases from J, the gap between germline ends came to 20 bases. The CDR3 consists of 15 residues. The CDR3 spells CASSSQGWGVQGYTY. For the CDR3, the DNA is TGTGCCAGCAGTTCTCAGGGATGGGGGGTGCAAGGCTACACCTAC.

This clonotype was recorded many times. This chain uses TRBV3-1 with TRBJ2-7; 7 bases are shared with TRBD1. The J segment lost 1 base and the V segment lost 3 bases, leaving 6 bases of the junction unmatched. Germline CDR1 is LGHDT and CDR2 is YNNKEL (reference sequence). The CDR3 extends over 15 amino acids. CDR3 bases: TGTGCCAGCAGCCAGGGACAGCACGTTTCCTACGAGCAGTACTTC. The encoded protein is CASSQGQHVSYEQYF.

This clonotype was observed many times. V is TRBV20-1 and J is TRBJ2-2; the D gene is possibly TRBD2 (5 bases). In germline, CDR1 is DFQATT, CDR2 SNEGSKA (reference sequence). The V end lost 6 bases, the J end lost 6 bases, and 11 bases lay between the germline ends. CDR3 length: 12 amino acids. CDR3 in amino acids: CSASSSAGELFF. In DNA form, the CDR3 reads TGCAGTGCCAGCAGTAGCGCCGGGGAGCTGTTTTTT.

At least ten counts were recorded for this clonotype. The chain joins TRBV7-9 to TRBJ2-3; perhaps TRBD2 as D (5 bases). The germline gives CDR1 SEHNR, CDR2 FQNEAQ (reference sequence). V was pared by 7 bases and J by 0 bases, with 17 bases between. This CDR3 contains 16 residues. CDR3 amino acids: CASTQPRDTSTDTQYF. CDR3 in DNA: TGTGCCAGCACCCAACCTCGGGATACTAGCACAGATACGCAGTATTTT. Filled out from reference TRBV7-9 and TRBJ2-3, the complete variable domain reads DTGVSQNPRHKITKRGQNVTFRCDPISEHNRLYWYRQTLGQGPEFLTYFQNEAQLEKSRLLSDRFSAERPKGSFSTLEIQRTEQGDSAMYLCASTQPRDTSTDTQYFGPGTRLTVL.

This clonotype was detected many times. This chain links TRBV5-1 with TRBJ2-3; TRBD2 is a possible D gene (5 bases). The CDR3 covers 14 residues. V was trimmed by 5 bases and J by 0 bases, leaving 10 bases between them. The germline V gene has CDR1 SGHRS and CDR2 YFSETQ. The CDR3: CASRVGGSTDTQYF. The CDR3 bases are TGCGCCAGCAGGGTTGGCGGGAGCACAGATACGCAGTATTTT.

This clonotype was picked up many times. The gene calls are TRBV5-1 and TRBJ2-2; 13 nucleotides align to TRBD2. CDR1 and CDR2 (germline): SGHRS, YFSETQ. CDR3 size: 18 residues. The junction had 5 bases not matched to a gene; V was cut back by 2 bases and J by 1 base. DNA for the CDR3: TGCGCCAGCAGCTTTCGTGGGACTAGCGGGATGAACACCGGGGAGCTGTTTTTT. Translation: CASSFRGTSGMNTGELFF.

This clonotype was seen ten or more times. V is TRBV4-1 and J is TRBJ1-5, with D maybe TRBD1 (5 bases). Germline V gene lookup returns CDR1 MGHRA and CDR2 YSYEKL. The CDR3 consists of 15 residues. Trimming took 4 bases from V and 8 from J, leaving 18 bases between them. CDR3 loop: CASSPFGTSDKPQHF. The DNA of the CDR3 is TGCGCCAGCAGCCCTTTTGGGACGTCAGACAAGCCCCAGCATTTT.

V usage is TRBV5-1 and J usage is TRBJ2-3; D uncertain. The V end was cut by 5 bases, the J end by 3 bases, with 16 bases between. This CDR3 is 15 amino acids long. CDR1 SGHRS and CDR2 YFSETQ come from the germline V gene. The chain's CDR3 is CASSSKLYETDTQYF. The CDR3, as DNA: TGCGCCAGCAGTTCCAAACTTTATGAGACAGATACGCAGTATTTT.

This clonotype was detected ten times or more. The rearrangement uses TRBV29-1 and TRBJ2-2; D tentatively reads TRBD1 or TRBD2 (5 bases each). The CDR3 runs to 14 residues. V lost 4 bases and J 7 bases, leaving 16 bases between the germline ends. CDR1 SQVTM and CDR2 ANQGSEA come from the germline V gene. The CDR3 reads CSVASQGRNGELFF. The CDR3 DNA follows: TGCAGCGTTGCGTCGCAGGGACGGAACGGGGAGCTGTTTTTT.

This clonotype was seen ten or more times. The genes are TRBV18 and TRBJ1-5, with no clear D. Deletions cut 6 bases from V and 1 base from J, with 10 bases between. The CDR3 sequence is 14 residues long. In germline, CDR1 is KGHSH, CDR2 LQKENI. The CDR3 loop is CASSPGVSNQPQHF. CDR3 nucleotides: TGTGCCAGCTCTCCGGGAGTGAGCAATCAGCCCCAGCATTTT.

In its sample, this clonotype was seen many times. V gene TRBV9 combines with J gene TRBJ2-1; D might be TRBD1 or TRBD2, each matching 7 bases. From germline, CDR1 is SGDLS and CDR2 YYNGEE. The V gene lost 3 bases and the J gene lost 4 bases, with 20 bases spanning the gap. CDR3 length: 17 amino acids. Written as DNA, the CDR3 is TGTGCCAGCAGCGGAATCCAGGGGGGGTCTCGGTACAATGAGCAGTTCTTC. Translation: CASSGIQGGSRYNEQFF.

A few counts support this clonotype. The chain combines TRBV29-1 with TRBJ2-5, with 15 bases identical to TRBD2. V shed 6 bases, J shed 4 bases, and the junction held 15 bases outside the gene matches. The V gene's germline CDR1 is SQVTM and CDR2 ANQGSEA. The CDR3 is 18 amino acids. The CDR3 bases are TGCAGCGTCGACTGGACTAGCGGGAGGGCGTGGAGTAGAGAGACCCAGTACTTC. It translates to CSVDWTSGRAWSRETQYF.

This clonotype came up many times. It is unclear where the CDR3 begins or ends on the DNA, so no DNA is shown, and the CDR3 is as TCRdb lists it. The V gene is TRBV20-1, the J gene TRBJ2-5; TRBD1 is the table's D call and was not checked against the DNA. The CDR3 has 15 amino acids, counting both end residues. Germline CDR1 and CDR2: DFQATT and SNEGSKA (reference sequence). This CDR3 reads CSARLSSGRGETQYF.

The gene calls are TRBV20-1 and TRBJ1-3; no clear D gene. Between the trimmed V and J ends, which lost 1 base and 3 bases, there was a span of 10 bases. The CDR3 runs 14 residues. Germline-derived CDR1 and CDR2 are DFQATT and SNEGSKA (reference sequence). CDR3 sequence (DNA): TGCAGTGCTAGAGCCCGCCGTGGTGGAAACACCATATATTTT. Its translation: CSARARRGGNTIYF.

The table lists this clonotype with many counts. This chain joins TRBV20-1 and TRBJ1-5; D possibly corresponds to TRBD1 (5 bases). This CDR3 has 15 residues. Germline loops: CDR1 DFQATT, CDR2 SNEGSKA (reference sequence). Between the trimmed V and J ends, which lost 6 bases and 0 bases, there was a span of 15 bases. The CDR3 region has the DNA TGCAGTGCCTCGGGGGGGGACCTTAGCAATCAGCCCCAGCATTTT. Its translation: CSASGGDLSNQPQHF.

This clonotype was found a few times. The chain recombines TRBV20-1 with TRBJ1-5; 7 positions agree with TRBD1. Germline assignment: CDR1 DFQATT and CDR2 SNEGSKA (reference sequence). Trimming at V came to 3 bases and at J to 7 bases, leaving 3 bases not matched to a gene. CDR3 size: 12 residues. The CDR3 DNA reads as TGCAGTGCTAGCAGACAGGGACAGCCCCAGCATTTT. It is translated as CSASRQGQPQHF.

The J gene is TRBJ2-7, the V gene TRBV7-2; D gene ambiguous. Germline-derived CDR1 and CDR2 are SGHTA and FQGNSA. The length of the CDR3 is 14 residues. Between the trimmed V and J ends, which lost 5 bases and 2 bases, there was a span of 13 bases. The CDR3 DNA follows: TGTGCCAGCAGCCCTTCGGTTGGGACCTACGAGCAGTACTTC. Encoded protein: CASSPSVGTYEQYF.

Only a few counts were recorded for this clonotype. V is TRBV20-1 and J is TRBJ1-5; D not certain. The CDR3 runs to 13 residues. The V and J ends lost 1 base and 6 bases respectively, with 10 bases between them. CDR1 and CDR2 (germline): DFQATT, SNEGSKA (reference sequence). CDR3 nucleotides: TGCAGTGCTAGAGTTACGTCGCGTCAGCCCCAGCATTTT. Its translation: CSARVTSRQPQHF.

This clonotype was found a few times. The gene calls are TRBV7-6 and TRBJ2-2, with 10 positions matching TRBD2. Unmatched junction bases numbered 3, after V lost 0 bases and J lost 2 bases. This CDR3 region has 17 residues. Germline lookup yields CDR1 SGHVS and CDR2 FNYEAQ. The CDR3 bases are TGTGCCAGCAGCTTAGCGCCTAGCGGGAGAAACACCGGGGAGCTGTTTTTT. It translates to CASSLAPSGRNTGELFF.

This clonotype was recorded at least ten times. The rearrangement joins TRBV12-3 or TRBV12-4 to TRBJ2-3, with 8 bases aligning to TRBD2. The trim removed 3 bases at V and 0 bases at J, leaving 5 bases unmatched. The CDR3 loop spans 16 amino acids. CDR3 sequence reads: CASSFSGSISTDTQYF. CDR3 nucleotides: TGTGCCAGCAGTTTCAGCGGGAGCATAAGCACAGATACGCAGTATTTT.

Remarks on this clonotype: The junction and the germline gene differ at one end; a read error may be behind it. The chain joins TRBV29-1 to TRBJ2-1; TRBD2 agrees at 7 bases. This CDR3 has 13 residues. Germline V lookup: CDR1 SQVTM, CDR2 ANQGSEA. CDR3 region: CSVAWGGLIEQSF. The DNA for the CDR3 is TGCAGCGTCGCCTGGGGGGGTCTTATAGAGCAGTCCTTC.

This clonotype showed up many times. This chain joins TRBV20-1 and TRBJ2-5, with D perhaps TRBD2 (7 bases). The V end lost 4 bases, the J end lost 5 bases, and 20 bases lay between the germline ends. Germline-derived CDR1 and CDR2 are DFQATT and SNEGSKA (reference sequence). The CDR3 contains 15 residues. The CDR3 loop is CSAIRGAGSLETQYF. CDR3 in DNA: TGCAGTGCTATCCGGGGGGCCGGGAGTCTTGAGACCCAGTACTTC.

The chain combines TRBV18 with TRBJ1-1; tentatively, D is TRBD1 (5 bases). The V end lost 9 bases, the J end lost 4 bases, and 15 bases lay between the germline ends. Germline V CDR1 and CDR2: KGHSH, LQKENI. The CDR3 totals 13 residues. The CDR3 loop reads CASGWGVATEAFF. In DNA, the CDR3 is TGTGCCAGTGGGTGGGGCGTTGCCACTGAAGCTTTCTTT.

This clonotype was detected only a few times. The gene calls are TRBV18 and TRBJ1-1, with D unclear. The CDR3 totals 14 residues. Germline V gene sequence: CDR1 KGHSH, CDR2 LQKENI. Trimming shortened V by 2 bases and J by 3 bases, and 10 bases separated the two germline ends. The CDR3 bases are TGTGCCAGCTCACCATTGGGCCGGGACACTGAAGCTTTCTTT. Translated, it gives CASSPLGRDTEAFF.

Ten or more counts support this clonotype. The chain has TRBV2 and TRBJ2-7; a weak D match, TRBD2 (6 bases). CDR3 length: 13 amino acids. Germline CDR1 is SNHLY and CDR2 is FYNNEI. The V and J ends lost 7 bases and 5 bases respectively, with 15 bases between them. The DNA for the CDR3 is TGTGCCAGCACCCGGATTGGGGGGAACGAGCAGTACTTC. This gives the protein CASTRIGGNEQYF.

This clonotype was detected ten times or more. The chain joins TRBV12-3 or TRBV12-4 to TRBJ1-5; 12 bases fit TRBD1. The length of the CDR3 is 15 residues. V gave up 5 bases and J gave up 7 bases; unmatched junction bases: 6. The CDR3 DNA sequence: TGTGCCAGCAGTGGGGGACAGGGGGCAGGCCAGCCCCAGCATTTT. Translating it yields CASSGGQGAGQPQHF.

This rearrangement joins TRBV3-1 to TRBJ2-2; D is perhaps TRBD1 or TRBD2 (5 bases each). This CDR3 is 16 amino acids long. Trimming stripped 6 bases from V and 1 base from J, with 15 bases between. Per the germline V gene, CDR1 is LGHDT and CDR2 is YNNKEL (reference sequence). The CDR3 DNA is TGTGCCAGCAGGAAGAGGGGTAGTGGGAACACCGGGGAGCTGTTTTTT. It is translated as CASRKRGSGNTGELFF.

V usage is TRBV20-1 and J usage is TRBJ1-1; 9 nucleotides line up with TRBD1. The germline V gene has CDR1 DFQATT and CDR2 SNEGSKA (reference sequence). The V gene end was trimmed by 2 bases and the J gene end by 6 bases; junction bases not matched to a gene: 7. The CDR3 covers 14 residues. CDR3: CSARPGTGSPEAFF. Here the CDR3 DNA reads TGCAGTGCTAGACCCGGGACAGGGAGTCCTGAAGCTTTCTTT.

This clonotype was detected a few times. The genes are TRBV9 and TRBJ2-2, with a tentative D call TRBD2 (5 bases). The germline V and J ends were trimmed by 0 bases and 8 bases, with 14 bases remaining between them. Germline V lookup: CDR1 SGDLS, CDR2 YYNGEE. This CDR3 comprises 15 residues. CDR3 sequence (DNA): TGTGCCAGCAGCGTAGGAGGGTCCAATTTTGGGGAGCTGTTTTTT. Amino acid sequence: CASSVGGSNFGELFF. Full variable domain (outside the CDR3, taken from reference TRBV9 and TRBJ2-2): DSGVTQTPKHLITATGQRVTLRCSPRSGDLSVYWYQQSLDQGLQFLIQYYNGEERAKGNILERFSAQQFPDLHSELNLSSLELGDSALYFCASSVGGSNFGELFFGEGSRLTVL.

V gene TRBV3-1 combines with J gene TRBJ2-5; no definite D call. This CDR3 is 16 amino acids long. The V gene lost 0 bases and the J gene lost 5 bases, with 16 bases spanning the gap. CDR1 and CDR2 (germline): LGHDT, YNNKEL (reference sequence). The CDR3 bases are TGTGCCAGCAGCCAAGATATTGGACGGAGTGGGGAGACCCAGTACTTC. Its protein product is CASSQDIGRSGETQYF.